These 24 T cell receptor beta chains were all obtained from the same sample, sequenced in a study of blood T cell repertoires in COVID-19. TCRdb's table, derived via immunoSEQ multiplex PCR, lists solely in-frame clones and lacks some. The sample has approximately 150,000 clones, 79% seen once. Sequences were obtained from peripheral blood. Receptors originate from a woman aged 60-70 years with COVID-19, enrolled during active disease.

The genes are TRBV2 and TRBJ2-5; unclear D gene. This CDR3 comprises 13 residues. From germline, CDR1 is SNHLY and CDR2 FYNNEI. V lost 4 bases and J 4 bases, leaving 10 bases between the germline ends. Here the CDR3 DNA reads TGTGCCAGCAGTGGGGTTAGAGGAGAGACCCAGTACTTC. Its translation: CASSGVRGETQYF.

V gene TRBV6-5 combines with J gene TRBJ1-2, with a weak D call TRBD1 (6 bases). In germline, CDR1 is MNHEY, CDR2 SVGAGI. Deletions cut 6 bases from V and 1 base from J, with 12 bases between. The CDR3 spans 14 residues. The chain's CDR3 is CASRSTGINYGYTF. The CDR3 DNA reads as TGTGCCAGCAGATCGACAGGAATTAACTATGGCTACACCTTC.

The chain recombines TRBV18 with TRBJ2-7; 9 bases are shared with TRBD2. CDR3 length: 14 residues. V shed 3 bases and J 6 bases; nucleotides not matched to a gene: 6. Germline V CDR1 and CDR2: KGHSH, LQKENI. The chain's CDR3 is CASSPSGGKIEQYV. CDR3 DNA sequence: TGTGCCAGCTCACCGAGCGGGGGGAAAATCGAGCAGTACGTC.

The CDR3 region is CAILVSLAKNIQYF. The DNA for the CDR3 is TGTGCCATCTTAGTTAGCCTAGCCAAAAACATTCAGTACTTC. The gene calls are TRBV6-5 and TRBJ2-4; D uncertain. The CDR3 is 14 amino acids. Between the trimmed V and J ends, which lost 10 bases and 0 bases, there was a span of 13 bases. Per the germline V gene, CDR1 is MNHEY and CDR2 is SVGAGI.

This chain connects TRBV4-3 to TRBJ2-2, with 7 bases fitting TRBD2. The CDR3 totals 16 residues. After removal of 4 bases from V and 2 bases from J, the junction contained 7 bases not matched to a gene. Germline CDR1 and CDR2: LGHNA and YSLEER. The chain's CDR3 is CASSPLGAGNTGELFF. CDR3 nucleotides: TGCGCCAGCAGCCCTCTTGGAGCGGGAAACACCGGGGAGCTGTTTTTT.

The CDR3 region has the DNA TGTGCCAGCAGTTTATCGGGGGGCTATAACGAAAAACTGTTTTTT. Its translation is CASSLSGGYNEKLFF. The chain joins TRBV28 to TRBJ1-4; D might be TRBD1 (6 bases). This CDR3 spans 15 amino acids. Trimming took 1 base from V and 8 from J, leaving 14 bases between them. CDR1 and CDR2 from the germline V gene are MDHEN and SYDVKM.

The J gene is TRBJ2-7, the V gene TRBV27, with TRBD1 matching over 7 bases. With 1 base clipped from V and 5 bases from J, the junction kept 5 bases outside the gene matches. The germline CDR1 and CDR2 sequences are MNHEY and SMNVEV (reference sequence). The CDR3 runs to 14 residues. The CDR3 bases are TGTGCCAGCAGTTTATTTGAGGGGGCCAACGAGCAGTACTTC. Its protein product is CASSLFEGANEQYF.

CDR3 protein: CSVDRQNTGELFF. CDR3 DNA sequence: TGCAGCGTTGACAGACAGAACACCGGGGAGCTGTTTTTT. V is TRBV29-1 and J is TRBJ2-2; the D is unclear. The CDR3 runs 13 residues. The V gene lost 3 bases and the J gene lost 1 base, with 6 bases spanning the gap. Germline values: CDR1 SQVTM, CDR2 ANQGSEA.

The count of this clone is one. V is TRBV7-9 and J is TRBJ2-5; TRBD2 is a possible D gene (5 bases). V lost 0 bases to trimming and J lost 5 bases, with 13 bases between them. Germline V gives CDR1 SEHNR, CDR2 FQNEAQ (reference sequence). This CDR3 comprises 15 residues. The CDR3 region has the DNA TGTGCCAGCAGCTTAGCACTAGAAATCGGGGAGACCCAGTACTTC. Residues: CASSLALEIGETQYF.

J is TRBJ1-4 and V is TRBV19; D is ambiguous. Per the germline V gene, CDR1 is LNHDA and CDR2 is SQIVND (reference sequence). There are 17 residues in the CDR3. The V gene lost 2 bases and the J gene lost 0 bases, with 13 bases spanning the gap. The CDR3 nucleotides are TGTGCCAGTAGTATATTGGCCAGACTGACAACTAATGAAAAACTGTTTTTT. Its translation: CASSILARLTTNEKLFF.

The chain has TRBV18 and TRBJ1-5; D unresolved. Looked up from germline, CDR1 is KGHSH and CDR2 is LQKENI. CDR3 length equals 14 residues. With 1 base removed from V and 2 bases from J, the gap between germline ends came to 6 bases. The CDR3 protein is CASSPQAGNQPQHF. CDR3 DNA: TGTGCCAGCTCACCACAGGCGGGCAATCAGCCCCAGCATTTT.

The chain uses TRBV5-1 and TRBJ2-7; TRBD1 matches 8 bases. Germline CDR1 is SGHRS and CDR2 is YFSETQ. The ends lost 4 bases at V and 2 bases at J; junction bases unmatched: 5. The CDR3 is 14 residues long. The CDR3 here is CASSIGQGAYEQYV. The CDR3, as DNA: TGCGCCAGCAGCATAGGACAGGGTGCCTACGAGCAGTACGTC.

The chain recombines TRBV3-1 (or the pseudogene TRBV3-2) with TRBJ2-1; 7 bases map to TRBD2. CDR1 and CDR2 from the germline V gene are LGHDT and YNNKEL (reference sequence). J lost 8 bases, V lost 6 bases, and 13 bases had no gene match. The CDR3 runs to 15 residues. The CDR3 sequence is CASRPSGGGFDEQFF. The CDR3 DNA follows: TGTGCCAGCAGGCCGTCCGGCGGGGGTTTCGATGAGCAGTTCTTC.

The rearrangement links TRBV9 to TRBJ1-2; D is perhaps TRBD1 (5 bases). The germline V and J ends were trimmed by 0 bases and 1 base, with 19 bases remaining between them. The V gene's germline CDR1 is SGDLS and CDR2 YYNGEE. The CDR3 length is 18 residues. The CDR3 region has the DNA TGTGCCAGCAGCGTAGCTACGGGGGGTAGAGGGATTAACTATGGCTACACCTTC. Translation gives CASSVATGGRGINYGYTF.

This clone was counted many times. The chain links TRBV2 to TRBJ2-5; 8 positions agree with TRBD2. After removal of 6 bases from V and 6 bases from J, the junction contained 12 bases not matched to a gene. The CDR3 has 15 residues. The germline gives CDR1 SNHLY, CDR2 FYNNEI. The CDR3 nucleotides read TGTGCCAGCAGGGGGACTAGTATGAGCTTTAAGACCCAGTACTTC. It codes for CASRGTSMSFKTQYF.

The V gene is TRBV23-1, the J gene TRBJ2-1; 7 positions match TRBD2. TRBV23-1 is an open reading frame whose function is uncertain. The CDR3 is 16 residues long. J was trimmed by 4 bases and V by 5 bases; bases with no gene match: 11. The CDR3 bases are TGCGCCAGCAGTTCAATCCGGCGGGAGCCTTACAATGAGCAGTTCTTC. This gives the protein CASSSIRREPYNEQFF.

The chain recombines TRBV7-2 with TRBJ1-1; a weak D match, TRBD1 (5 bases). Trimming removed 2 bases at V and 1 base at J, with 14 bases between. CDR3 length equals 16 residues. Germline V gives CDR1 SGHTA, CDR2 FQGNSA. The CDR3 DNA reads TGTGCCAGCAGCTTACGTCTGGGGCAGGGGAACACTGAAGCTTTCTTT. Its protein is CASSLRLGQGNTEAFF.

The V gene is TRBV28, the J gene TRBJ1-1; D unclear. In germline, CDR1 is MDHEN, CDR2 SYDVKM. There are 15 residues in the CDR3. Trimming took off 6 bases at V and 3 bases at J, with 17 bases between the two ends. The CDR3 DNA follows: TGTGCCAGCAGCGAGCTGGGCCCTCAGGACACTGAAGCTTTCTTT. Translating gives CASSELGPQDTEAFF.

The chain joins TRBV11-2 to TRBJ2-5, with no clear D. The CDR3 consists of 12 residues. V dropped 2 bases and J dropped 5 bases, with 6 bases sitting between them. CDR1 and CDR2 from the germline V gene are SGHAT and FQNNGV. The CDR3 DNA reads TGTGCCAGCAGCTTATCGGAGGAGACCCAGTACTTC. Protein: CASSLSEETQYF.

The sample holds a few counts of this clone. V and J are TRBV6-5 and TRBJ2-7; TRBD1 agrees at 7 bases. The CDR3 is 15 residues long. The germline V gene encodes CDR1 MNHEY and CDR2 SVGAGI. V shed 5 bases, J shed 5 bases, and the junction held 12 bases outside the gene matches. The CDR3 reads CASSQWGQGVHEQYV. CDR3 in DNA: TGTGCCAGCAGTCAGTGGGGCCAGGGGGTCCACGAGCAGTACGTC.

A note on this clone: Other DNA sequences in this specimen translate into the identical CDR3. The chain is built from TRBV19 and TRBJ1-1, with 9 bases lining up with TRBD1. The V segment lost 3 bases and the J segment 1 base; nucleotides outside the gene matches: 3. The CDR3 has 15 amino acids. Germline CDR1 and CDR2: LNHDA and SQIVND (reference sequence). The CDR3 region has the DNA TGTGCCAGTAGTATTCGGGGACAGGGGAACACTGAAGCTTTCTTT. Its translation is CASSIRGQGNTEAFF.

DNA for the CDR3: TGTGCCAGCCCCCAAGGGACAGGGGGCTTTACCGGGGAGCTGTTTTTT. This encodes CASPQGTGGFTGELFF. The rearrangement uses TRBV7-8 and TRBJ2-2, with 12 nucleotides matching TRBD1. Germline CDR1 and CDR2: SGHVS and FQNEAQ. The CDR3 consists of 16 residues. V shed 8 bases, J shed 5 bases, and the junction held 9 bases outside the gene matches.

V gene TRBV4-1 combines with J gene TRBJ1-4; D is uncertain. Germline assignment: CDR1 MGHRA and CDR2 YSYEKL. There are 14 residues in the CDR3. The V gene lost 4 bases and the J gene lost 11 bases, with 17 bases spanning the gap. The DNA of the CDR3 is TGCGCCAGCAGCCCCTCCTTTCAGAGGTGGAAACTGTTTTTT. This sequence encodes CASSPSFQRWKLFF.

Many counts were recorded for this clone. The J gene is TRBJ1-2, the V gene TRBV20-1; 10 bases are a match to TRBD1. The length of the CDR3 is 17 residues. The ends lost 3 bases at V and 3 bases at J; junction bases unmatched: 13. The germline V gene encodes CDR1 DFQATT and CDR2 SNEGSKA (reference sequence). The DNA of the CDR3 is TGCAGTGCTAGTAGGGGACAGGGGCGCCTCAAACACTATGGCTACACCTTC. The encoded protein is CSASRGQGRLKHYGYTF.